The rows below give T cell receptor beta chains drawn from one sample of a study of cytomegalovirus exposure and HLA in healthy donors. Assay used: immunoSEQ multiplex PCR; TCRdb lists only in-frame clones, some missing. The sample holds about 140,000 clones, around 85% seen once. The sample comprised PBMCs. These receptors all stem from a man aged 35 to 55 in good health and CMV-seropositive. CDR3s leave out the opening cysteine and the closing phenylalanine or tryptophan. Each record gives: V gene, J gene, CDR3 protein.

TRBV6-5	TRBJ2-1	ASGLAGVDEQF
TRBV5-1	TRBJ1-2	ASSPENRNYGYT
TRBV7-6	TRBJ1-4	ASSFRQADEKLF
TRBV5-5	TRBJ2-1	ASIPGASGYNEQF
TRBV4-3	TRBJ2-7	ASSPGTGGQYEQY
TRBV4-1	TRBJ1-5	ASSRGQGSDQPQH
TRBV29-1	TRBJ2-2	SASTWGGAGELF
TRBV7-9	TRBJ2-3	ASSKRGGSTDTQY
TRBV6-5	TRBJ2-1	ASSYGTGAYNEQF
TRBV5-1	TRBJ2-7	ASSDPRGGPLLEQY
TRBV10-3	TRBJ2-7	AITPGQGAYEQY
TRBV29-1	TRBJ2-2	SVVRGRTGELF
TRBV11-2	TRBJ1-4	ASSQGGHGNEKLF
TRBV5-1	TRBJ2-2	ASSLSGDAGELF
TRBV9	TRBJ2-4	ASSGTTGKRDRNIQY
TRBV9	TRBJ2-7	ASSTSGHRQY
TRBV6-6	TRBJ1-2	ASSSFGQGAFGYT
TRBV19	TRBJ1-2	ASRTGRTYGYT
TRBV7-2	TRBJ2-5	ASSSSSGDQETQY
TRBV5-6	TRBJ1-2	ASSTGQSPYGYT
TRBV25-1	TRBJ2-3	ASSGVLGAGRDTQY
TRBV19	TRBJ2-7	ASSQREGYEQY
TRBV10-3	TRBJ1-6	AISESKGQGVSPLH
TRBV5-6	TRBJ1-2	ASSLSGFTDYGYT
TRBV5-1	TRBJ1-2	ASSPTVYNYGYT
TRBV6-1	TRBJ1-1	AVEQENTEAF
TRBV30	TRBJ1-1	AWSAGTGNTEAF
TRBV10-3	TRBJ2-3	AISVVSGRPTTDTQY